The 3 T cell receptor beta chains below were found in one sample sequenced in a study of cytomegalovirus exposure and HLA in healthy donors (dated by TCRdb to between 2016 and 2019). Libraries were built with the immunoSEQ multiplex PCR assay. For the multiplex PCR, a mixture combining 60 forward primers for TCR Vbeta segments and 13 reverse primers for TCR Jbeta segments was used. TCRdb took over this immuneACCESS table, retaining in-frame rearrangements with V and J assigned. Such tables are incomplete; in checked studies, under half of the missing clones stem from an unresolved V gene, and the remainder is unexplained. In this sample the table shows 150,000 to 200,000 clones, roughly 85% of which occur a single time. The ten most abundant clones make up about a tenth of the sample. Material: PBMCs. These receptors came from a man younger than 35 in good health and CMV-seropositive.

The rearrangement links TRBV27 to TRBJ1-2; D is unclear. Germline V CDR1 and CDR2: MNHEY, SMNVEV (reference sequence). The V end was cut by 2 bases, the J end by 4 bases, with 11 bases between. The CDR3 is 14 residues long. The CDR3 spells CASSLKPGFYGYTF. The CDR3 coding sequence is TGTGCCAGCAGTTTAAAACCAGGCTTCTATGGCTACACCTTC.

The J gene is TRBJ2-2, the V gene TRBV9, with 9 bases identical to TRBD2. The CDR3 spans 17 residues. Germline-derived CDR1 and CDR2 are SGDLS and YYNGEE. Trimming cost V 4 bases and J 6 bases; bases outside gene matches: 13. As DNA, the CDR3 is TGTGCCAGCAGCCTTATGTCGCGAGCGGGGGGCGCCGGGGAGCTGTTTTTT. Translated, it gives CASSLMSRAGGAGELFF. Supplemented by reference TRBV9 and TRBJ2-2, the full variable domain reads DSGVTQTPKHLITATGQRVTLRCSPRSGDLSVYWYQQSLDQGLQFLIQYYNGEERAKGNILERFSAQQFPDLHSELNLSSLELGDSALYFCASSLMSRAGGAGELFFGEGSRLTVL.

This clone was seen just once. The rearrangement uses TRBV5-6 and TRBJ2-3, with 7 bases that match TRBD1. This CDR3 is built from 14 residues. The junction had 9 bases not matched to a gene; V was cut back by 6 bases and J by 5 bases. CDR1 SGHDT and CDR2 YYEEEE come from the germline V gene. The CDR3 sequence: CASNAGGVVDTQYF. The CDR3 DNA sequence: TGTGCCAGCAACGCAGGGGGAGTGGTAGATACGCAGTATTTT.